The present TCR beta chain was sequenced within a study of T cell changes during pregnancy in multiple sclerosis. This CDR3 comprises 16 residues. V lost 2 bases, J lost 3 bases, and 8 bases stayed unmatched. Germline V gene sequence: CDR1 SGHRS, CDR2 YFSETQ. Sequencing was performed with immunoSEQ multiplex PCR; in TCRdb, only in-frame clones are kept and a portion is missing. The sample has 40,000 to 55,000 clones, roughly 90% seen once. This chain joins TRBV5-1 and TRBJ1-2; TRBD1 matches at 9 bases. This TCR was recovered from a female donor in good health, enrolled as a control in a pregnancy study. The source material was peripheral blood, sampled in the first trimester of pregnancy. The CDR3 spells CASSLTTGGADYGYTF. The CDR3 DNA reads TGCGCCAGCAGCTTAACAACAGGGGGCGCAGACTATGGCTACACCTTC.